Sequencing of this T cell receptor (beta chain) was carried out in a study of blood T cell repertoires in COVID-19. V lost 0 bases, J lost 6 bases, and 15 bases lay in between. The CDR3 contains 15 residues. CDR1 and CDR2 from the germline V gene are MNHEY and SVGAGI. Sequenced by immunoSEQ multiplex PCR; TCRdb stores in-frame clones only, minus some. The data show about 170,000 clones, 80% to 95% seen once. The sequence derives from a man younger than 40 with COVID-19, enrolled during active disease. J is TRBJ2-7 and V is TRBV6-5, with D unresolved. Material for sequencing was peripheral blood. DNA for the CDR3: TGTGCCAGCAGTTACTCTTTGAACTTGGGCGCCGAGCAGTACTTC. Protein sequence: CASSYSLNLGAEQYF.